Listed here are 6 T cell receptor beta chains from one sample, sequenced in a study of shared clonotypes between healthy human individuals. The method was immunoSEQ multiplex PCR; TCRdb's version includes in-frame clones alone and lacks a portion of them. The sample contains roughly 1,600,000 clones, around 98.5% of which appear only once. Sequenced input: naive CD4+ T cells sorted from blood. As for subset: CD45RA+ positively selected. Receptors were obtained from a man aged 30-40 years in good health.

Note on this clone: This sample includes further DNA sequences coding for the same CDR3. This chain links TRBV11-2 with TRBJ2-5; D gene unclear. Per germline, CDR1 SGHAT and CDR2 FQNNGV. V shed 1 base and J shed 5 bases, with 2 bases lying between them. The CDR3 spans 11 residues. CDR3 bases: TGTGCCAGCAGCTTAGTTGAGACCCAGTACTTC. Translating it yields CASSLVETQYF.

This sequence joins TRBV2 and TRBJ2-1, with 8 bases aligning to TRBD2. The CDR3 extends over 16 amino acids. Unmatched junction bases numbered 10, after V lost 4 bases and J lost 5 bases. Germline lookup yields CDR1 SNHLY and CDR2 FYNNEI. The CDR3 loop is CASSVSLAGGHNEQFF. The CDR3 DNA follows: TGTGCCAGCAGTGTATCACTCGCGGGAGGACACAATGAGCAGTTCTTC.

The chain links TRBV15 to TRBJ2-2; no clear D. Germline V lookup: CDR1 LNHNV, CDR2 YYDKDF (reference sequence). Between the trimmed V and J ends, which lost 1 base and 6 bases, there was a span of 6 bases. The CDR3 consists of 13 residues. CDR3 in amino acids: CATSRAQSGELFF. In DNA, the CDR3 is TGTGCCACCAGCAGAGCCCAATCCGGGGAGCTGTTTTTT.

The CDR3 loop reads CASSAAALGTGELFF. CDR3 nucleotide sequence: TGTGCCAGCAGCGCGGCTGCATTGGGGACCGGGGAGCTGTTTTTT. V and J are TRBV9 and TRBJ2-2; no definite D call. CDR1 and CDR2 from the germline V gene are SGDLS and YYNGEE. The CDR3 is made up of 15 amino acids. Trimming took 3 bases from V and 5 from J, leaving 14 bases between them.

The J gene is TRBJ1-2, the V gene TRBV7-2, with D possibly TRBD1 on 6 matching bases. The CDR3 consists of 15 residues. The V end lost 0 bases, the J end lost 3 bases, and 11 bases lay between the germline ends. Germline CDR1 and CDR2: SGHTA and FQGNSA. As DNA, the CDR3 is TGTGCCAGCAGCTTAGCCGGGGGGGCGGACTATGGCTACACCTTC. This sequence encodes CASSLAGGADYGYTF.

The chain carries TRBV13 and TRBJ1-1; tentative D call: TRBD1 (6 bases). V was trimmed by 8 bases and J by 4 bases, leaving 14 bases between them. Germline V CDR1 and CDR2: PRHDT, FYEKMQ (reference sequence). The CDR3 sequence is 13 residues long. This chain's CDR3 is CASGRQVPTEAFF. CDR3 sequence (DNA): TGTGCCAGCGGCCGACAGGTCCCCACTGAAGCTTTCTTT. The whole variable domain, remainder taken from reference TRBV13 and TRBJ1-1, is AAGVIQSPRHLIKEKRETATLKCYPIPRHDTVYWYQQGPGQDPQFLISFYEKMQSDKGSIPDRFSAQQFSDYHSELNMSSLELGDSALYFCASGRQVPTEAFFGQGTRLTVV.